This T cell receptor (beta chain) was profiled in a study of vaccination and CD4 T cells after COVID-19. The study, taken as a whole, reports: Data came from relatively few convalescent patients and lacked early post-infection timepoints.

A remark on this clonotype: Its antigen is unknown.

Deletions cut 5 bases from V and 3 bases from J, with 5 bases between. The CDR3 contains 12 residues. Germline values: CDR1 SNHLY, CDR2 FYNNEI. The treatment denotes: approximately 9-day PBMC culture with coronavirus spike peptide pools or control peptides (ViraFEST assay). The ViraFEST method relied on peptide pools to expand antigen-specific T cells, followed by TCR sequencing. Per well, more than 1.5 million PBMCs were cultured in the presence of about 10 IU/ml IL-2 and approximately 10 ug/ml peptide pools. The Oncomine TCR Beta short-read assay was applied to DNA of cultured CD4+ T cells. TCRdb re-called the PCR reads through MiXCR, storing one row per CDR3 protein. The repertoire holds about 12,000 distinct CDR3 sequences, with approximately 45% as singletons.

The source of this sequence is a human donor who had recovered from COVID-19. Sequenced sample: CD4+ T cells from blood, cultured in vitro. The gene calls are TRBV2 and TRBJ1-5; unclear D gene. CDR3 DNA: TGTGCCAGCAGTCCCAACAATCAGCCCCAGCATTTT. Amino acids: CASSPNNQPQHF.